The clone carrying this T cell receptor (beta chain) was detected many times. A TCRbeta library incorporating unique molecular identifiers was prepared. TCRdb processed the PCR reads anew with MiXCR; each CDR3 protein has one entry. The sample carries under 300,000 distinct CDR3 sequences, around a tenth recorded once. These data are taken from a study of T-cell reconstitution after alpha-beta-depleted transplantation in children. This CDR3 is 14 amino acids long. The V end was cut by 1 base, the J end by 4 bases, with 8 bases between. CDR1 and CDR2 (germline): SGHVS, FNYEAQ. J is TRBJ2-1 and V is TRBV7-6, with D perhaps TRBD1 (6 bases). The specimen comprised peripheral blood, sampled 180 days after TCRalphabeta/CD19-depleted stem cell transplant. This sequence was found in a male patient under 10 years old who had a stem cell transplant for chronic granulomatous disease, so the T cells may come from the graft donor. CDR3 loop: CASSLEGGYNEQFF. In nucleotides, the CDR3 is TGTGCCAGCAGCTTAGAAGGGGGATACAATGAGCAGTTCTTC.